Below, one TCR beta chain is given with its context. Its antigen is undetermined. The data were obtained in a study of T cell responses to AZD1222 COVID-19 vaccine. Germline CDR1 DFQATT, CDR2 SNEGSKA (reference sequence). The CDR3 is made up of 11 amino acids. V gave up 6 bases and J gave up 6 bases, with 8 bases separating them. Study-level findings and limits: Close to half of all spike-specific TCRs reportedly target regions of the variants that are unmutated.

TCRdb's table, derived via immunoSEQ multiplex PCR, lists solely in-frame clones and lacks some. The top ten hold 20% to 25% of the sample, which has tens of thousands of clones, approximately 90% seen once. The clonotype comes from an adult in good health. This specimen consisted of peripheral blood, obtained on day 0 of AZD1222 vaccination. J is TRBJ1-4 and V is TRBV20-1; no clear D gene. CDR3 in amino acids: CSARPDEKLFF. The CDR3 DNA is TGCAGTGCCCGTCCGGATGAAAAACTGTTTTTT.